This section outlines one T cell receptor (beta chain) sequence together with its context. The CDR3 covers 14 residues. The V end was cut by 0 bases, the J end by 6 bases, with 10 bases between. This record comes from a study of T cells in Graves' hyperthyroidism and ophthalmopathy. What was amplified from RNA transcripts were TCR beta CDR3 regions. HTBI primers drove first-round RT-PCR of the TCR CDR3. TCRdb redid the calling of the multiplex PCR reads with MiXCR, one entry per CDR3 protein. The sample contains some 460,000 distinct CDR3 sequences, approximately 15% of which appear only once. The chain combines TRBV12-3 or TRBV12-4 with TRBJ2-3; D gene ambiguous. Sequencing was done on a sample of blood. The origin of this receptor is a young woman with Graves' hyperthyroidism. The CDR3 protein is CASSLALLVDTQYF. Here the CDR3 DNA reads TGTGCCAGCAGTTTAGCGTTGCTAGTGGATACGCAGTATTTT.